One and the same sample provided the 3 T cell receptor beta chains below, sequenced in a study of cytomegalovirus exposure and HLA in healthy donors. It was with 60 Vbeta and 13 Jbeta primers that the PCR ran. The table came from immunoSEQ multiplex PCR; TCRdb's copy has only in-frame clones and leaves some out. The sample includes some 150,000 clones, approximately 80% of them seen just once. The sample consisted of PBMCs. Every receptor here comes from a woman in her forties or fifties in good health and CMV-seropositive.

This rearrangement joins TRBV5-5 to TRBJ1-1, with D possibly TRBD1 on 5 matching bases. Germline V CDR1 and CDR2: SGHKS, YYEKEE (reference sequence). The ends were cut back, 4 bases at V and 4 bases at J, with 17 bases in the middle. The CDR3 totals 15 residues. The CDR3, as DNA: TGTGCCAGCAGCCCCCAGGGCCTTCAGGGCACTGAAGCTTTCTTT. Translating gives CASSPQGLQGTEAFF.

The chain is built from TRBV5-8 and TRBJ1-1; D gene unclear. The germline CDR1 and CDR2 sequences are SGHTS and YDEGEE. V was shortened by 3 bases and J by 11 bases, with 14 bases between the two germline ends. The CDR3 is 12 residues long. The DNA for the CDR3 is TGTGCCAGCAGCTCACCCCTCCCGCGGGCTTTCTTT. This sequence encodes CASSSPLPRAFF.

The CDR3 DNA reads as TGTGCCAGCAGCGTTAGTGCGGGAGCTTACAATGAGCAGTTCTTC. This translates into CASSVSAGAYNEQFF. This chain links TRBV9 with TRBJ2-1; 7 bases are a match to TRBD2. CDR1 and CDR2 (germline): SGDLS, YYNGEE. The CDR3 is 15 residues long. J gave up 4 bases and V 2 bases, and 6 bases lay outside the gene matches.